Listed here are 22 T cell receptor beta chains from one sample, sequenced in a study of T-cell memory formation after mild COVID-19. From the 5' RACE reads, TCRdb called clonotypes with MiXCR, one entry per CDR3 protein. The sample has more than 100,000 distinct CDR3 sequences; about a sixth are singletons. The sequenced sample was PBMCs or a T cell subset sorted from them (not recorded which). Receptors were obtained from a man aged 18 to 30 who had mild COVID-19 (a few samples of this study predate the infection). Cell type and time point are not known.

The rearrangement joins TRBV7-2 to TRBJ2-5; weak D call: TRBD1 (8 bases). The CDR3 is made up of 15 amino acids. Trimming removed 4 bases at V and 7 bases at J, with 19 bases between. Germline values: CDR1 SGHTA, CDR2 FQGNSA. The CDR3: CASSSRGGQAATQYF. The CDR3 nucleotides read TGTGCCAGCAGCTCAAGGGGGGGACAGGCGGCGACCCAGTACTTC.

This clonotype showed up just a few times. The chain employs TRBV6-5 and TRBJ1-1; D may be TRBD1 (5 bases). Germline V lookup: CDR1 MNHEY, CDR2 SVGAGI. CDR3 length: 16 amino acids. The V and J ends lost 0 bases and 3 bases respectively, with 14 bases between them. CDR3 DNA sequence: TGTGCCAGCAGTTACTCAGGTTCAGGGCGGGACACTGAAGCTTTCTTT. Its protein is CASSYSGSGRDTEAFF.

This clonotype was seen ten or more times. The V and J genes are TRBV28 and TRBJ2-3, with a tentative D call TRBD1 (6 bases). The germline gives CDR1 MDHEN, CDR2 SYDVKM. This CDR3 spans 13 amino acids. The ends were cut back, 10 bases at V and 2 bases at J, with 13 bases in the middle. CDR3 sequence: CATRGKNTDTQYF. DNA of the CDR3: TGTGCCACCAGGGGCAAGAACACAGATACGCAGTATTTT.

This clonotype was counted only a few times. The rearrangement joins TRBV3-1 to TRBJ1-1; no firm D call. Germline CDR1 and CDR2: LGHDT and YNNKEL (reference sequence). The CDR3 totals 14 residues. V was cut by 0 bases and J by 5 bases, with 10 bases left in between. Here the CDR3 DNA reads TGTGCCAGCAGCCAAGATACGGTGCGGACTGAAGCTTTCTTT. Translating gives CASSQDTVRTEAFF.

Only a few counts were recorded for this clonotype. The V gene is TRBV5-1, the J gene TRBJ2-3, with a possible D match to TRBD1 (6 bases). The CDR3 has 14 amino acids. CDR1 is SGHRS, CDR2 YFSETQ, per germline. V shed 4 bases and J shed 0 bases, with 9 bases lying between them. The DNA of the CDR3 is TGCGCCAGCAGCATTGGACAGAGCACAGATACGCAGTATTTT. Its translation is CASSIGQSTDTQYF.

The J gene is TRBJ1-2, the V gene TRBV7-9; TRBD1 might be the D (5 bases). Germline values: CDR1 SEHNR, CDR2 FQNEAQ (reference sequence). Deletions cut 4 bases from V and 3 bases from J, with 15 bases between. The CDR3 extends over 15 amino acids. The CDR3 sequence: CASSSPRDGDYGYTF. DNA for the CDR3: TGTGCCAGCAGCTCGCCCAGGGACGGCGACTATGGCTACACCTTC.

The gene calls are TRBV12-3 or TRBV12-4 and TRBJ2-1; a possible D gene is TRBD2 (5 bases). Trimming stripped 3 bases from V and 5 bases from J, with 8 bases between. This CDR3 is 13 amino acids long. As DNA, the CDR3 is TGTGCCAGCAGTTTCTCTAGCAACAATGAGCAGTTCTTC. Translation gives CASSFSSNNEQFF.

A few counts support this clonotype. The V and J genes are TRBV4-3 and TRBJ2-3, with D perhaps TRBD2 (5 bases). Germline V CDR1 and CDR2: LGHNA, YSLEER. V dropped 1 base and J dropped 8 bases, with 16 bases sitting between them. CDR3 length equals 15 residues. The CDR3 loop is CASSQGREGRGTQYF. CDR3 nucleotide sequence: TGCGCCAGCAGCCAAGGACGGGAAGGGAGAGGTACGCAGTATTTT.

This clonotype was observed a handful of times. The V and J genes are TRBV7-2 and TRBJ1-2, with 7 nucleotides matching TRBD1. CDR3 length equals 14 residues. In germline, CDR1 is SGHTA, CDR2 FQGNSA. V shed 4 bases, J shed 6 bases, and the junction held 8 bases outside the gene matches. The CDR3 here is CASSSLQGRNGYTF. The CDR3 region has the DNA TGTGCCAGCAGCTCATTACAGGGGCGCAATGGCTACACCTTC.

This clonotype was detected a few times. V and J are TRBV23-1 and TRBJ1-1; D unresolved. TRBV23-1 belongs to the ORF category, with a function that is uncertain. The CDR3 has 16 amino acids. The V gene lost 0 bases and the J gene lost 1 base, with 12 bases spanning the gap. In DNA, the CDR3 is TGCGCCAGCAGTCAATCGACCCGGTTGAAGAACACTGAAGCTTTCTTT. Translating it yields CASSQSTRLKNTEAFF.

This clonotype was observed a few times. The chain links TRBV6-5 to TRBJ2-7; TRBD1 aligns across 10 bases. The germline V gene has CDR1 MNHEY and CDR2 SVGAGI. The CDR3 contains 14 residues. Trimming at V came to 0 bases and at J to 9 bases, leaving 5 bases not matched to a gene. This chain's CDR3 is CASSYSRTGGVQYF. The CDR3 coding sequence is TGTGCCAGCAGTTACTCCCGGACAGGGGGTGTGCAGTACTTC.

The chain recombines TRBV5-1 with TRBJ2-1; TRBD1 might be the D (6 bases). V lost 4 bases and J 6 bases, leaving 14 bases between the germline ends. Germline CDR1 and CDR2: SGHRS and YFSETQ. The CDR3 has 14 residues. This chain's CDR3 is CASSLWQGRNEQFF. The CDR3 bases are TGCGCCAGCAGCCTTTGGCAGGGGCGCAATGAGCAGTTCTTC.

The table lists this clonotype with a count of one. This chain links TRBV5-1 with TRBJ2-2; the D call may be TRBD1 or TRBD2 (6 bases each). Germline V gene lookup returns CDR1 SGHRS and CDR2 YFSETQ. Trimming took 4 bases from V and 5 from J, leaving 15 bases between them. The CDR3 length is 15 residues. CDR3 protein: CASSIPQGRTGELFF. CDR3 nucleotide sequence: TGCGCCAGCAGCATCCCTCAGGGGAGGACCGGGGAGCTGTTTTTT.

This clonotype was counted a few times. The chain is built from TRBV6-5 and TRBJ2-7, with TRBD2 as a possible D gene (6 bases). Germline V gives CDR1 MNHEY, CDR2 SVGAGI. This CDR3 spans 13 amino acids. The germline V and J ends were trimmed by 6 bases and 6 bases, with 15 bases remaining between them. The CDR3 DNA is TGTGCCAGCAGCCAACAGCTAGCGTTCGAGCAGTACTTC. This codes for CASSQQLAFEQYF.

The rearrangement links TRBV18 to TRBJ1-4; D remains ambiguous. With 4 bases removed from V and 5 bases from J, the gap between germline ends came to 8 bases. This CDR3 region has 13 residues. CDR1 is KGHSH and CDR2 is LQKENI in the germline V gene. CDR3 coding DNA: TGTGCCAGCTCACGAGGACTAAATGAAAAACTGTTTTTT. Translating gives CASSRGLNEKLFF.

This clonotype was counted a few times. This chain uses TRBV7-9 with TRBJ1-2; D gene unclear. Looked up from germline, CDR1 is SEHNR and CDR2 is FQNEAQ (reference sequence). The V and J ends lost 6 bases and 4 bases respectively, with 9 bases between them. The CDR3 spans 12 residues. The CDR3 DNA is TGTGCCAGCAGACCCGACACCTATGGCTACACCTTC. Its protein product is CASRPDTYGYTF.

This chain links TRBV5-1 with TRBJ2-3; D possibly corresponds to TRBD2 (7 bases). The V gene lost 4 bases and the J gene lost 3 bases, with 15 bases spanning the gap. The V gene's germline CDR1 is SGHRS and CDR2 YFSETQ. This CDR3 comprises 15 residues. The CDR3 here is CASSLAGAGTDTQYF. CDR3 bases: TGCGCCAGCAGCCTGGCGGGGGCCGGGACAGATACGCAGTATTTT.

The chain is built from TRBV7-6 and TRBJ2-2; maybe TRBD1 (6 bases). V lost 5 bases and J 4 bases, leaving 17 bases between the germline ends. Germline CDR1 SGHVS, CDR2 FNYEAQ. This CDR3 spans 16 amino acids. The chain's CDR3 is CASSLAWRGGTGELFF. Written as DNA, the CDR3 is TGTGCCAGCAGCCTCGCTTGGAGAGGGGGCACCGGGGAGCTGTTTTTT. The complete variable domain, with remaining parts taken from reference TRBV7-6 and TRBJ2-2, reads GAGVSQSPRYKVTKRGQDVALRCDPISGHVSLYWYRQALGQGPEFLTYFNYEAQQDKSGLPNDRFSAERPEGSISTLTIQRTEQRDSAMYRCASSLAWRGGTGELFFGEGSRLTVL.

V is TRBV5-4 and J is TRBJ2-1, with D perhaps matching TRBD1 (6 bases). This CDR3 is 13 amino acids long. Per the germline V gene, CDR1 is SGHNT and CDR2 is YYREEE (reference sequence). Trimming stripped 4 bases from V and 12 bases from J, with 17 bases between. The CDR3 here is CASSQGTDQGQFF. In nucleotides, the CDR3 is TGTGCCAGCAGCCAGGGGACCGACCAAGGGCAGTTCTTC.

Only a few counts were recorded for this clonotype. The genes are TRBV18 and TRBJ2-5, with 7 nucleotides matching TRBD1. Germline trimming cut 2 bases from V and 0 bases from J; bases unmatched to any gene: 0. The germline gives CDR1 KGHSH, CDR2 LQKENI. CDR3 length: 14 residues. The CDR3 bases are TGTGCCAGCTCACCAGACAGGGACCAAGAGACCCAGTACTTC. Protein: CASSPDRDQETQYF.

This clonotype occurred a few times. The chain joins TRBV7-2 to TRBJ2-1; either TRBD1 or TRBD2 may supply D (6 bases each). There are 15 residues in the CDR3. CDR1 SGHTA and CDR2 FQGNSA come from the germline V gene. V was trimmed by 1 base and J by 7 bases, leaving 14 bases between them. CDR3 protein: CASSLEVQGRNEQFF. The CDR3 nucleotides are TGTGCCAGCAGCTTAGAGGTCCAGGGGAGGAATGAGCAGTTCTTC.

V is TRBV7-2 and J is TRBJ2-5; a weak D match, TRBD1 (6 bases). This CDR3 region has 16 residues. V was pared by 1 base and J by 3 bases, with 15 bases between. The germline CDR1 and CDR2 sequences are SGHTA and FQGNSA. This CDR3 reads CASSLVWGRTKETQYF. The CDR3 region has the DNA TGTGCCAGCAGCTTAGTGTGGGGGCGGACGAAAGAGACCCAGTACTTC.